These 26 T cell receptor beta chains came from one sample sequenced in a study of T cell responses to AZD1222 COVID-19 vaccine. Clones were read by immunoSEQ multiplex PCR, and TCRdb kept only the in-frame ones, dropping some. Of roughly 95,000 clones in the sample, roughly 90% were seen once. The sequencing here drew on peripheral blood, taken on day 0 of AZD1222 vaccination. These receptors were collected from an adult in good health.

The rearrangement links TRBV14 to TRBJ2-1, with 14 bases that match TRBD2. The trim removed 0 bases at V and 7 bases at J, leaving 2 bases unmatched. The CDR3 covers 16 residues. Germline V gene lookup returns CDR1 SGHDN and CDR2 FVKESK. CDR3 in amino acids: CASSQERTSGRNEQFF. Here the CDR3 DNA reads TGTGCCAGCAGCCAAGAAAGGACTAGCGGGAGGAATGAGCAGTTCTTC.

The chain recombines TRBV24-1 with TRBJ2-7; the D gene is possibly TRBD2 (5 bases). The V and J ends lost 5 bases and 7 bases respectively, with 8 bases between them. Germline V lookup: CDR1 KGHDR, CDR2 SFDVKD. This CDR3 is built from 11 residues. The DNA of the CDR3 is TGTGCCACCAGTGGGACGGGAGAGCAGTACTTC. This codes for CATSGTGEQYF.

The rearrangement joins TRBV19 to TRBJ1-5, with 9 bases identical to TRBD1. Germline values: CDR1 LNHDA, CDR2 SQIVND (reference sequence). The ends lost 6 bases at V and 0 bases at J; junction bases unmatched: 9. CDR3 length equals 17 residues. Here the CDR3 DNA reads TGTGCCAGTAGAACGGACAGGGGAGCTCTTAGCAATCAGCCCCAGCATTTT. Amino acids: CASRTDRGALSNQPQHF.

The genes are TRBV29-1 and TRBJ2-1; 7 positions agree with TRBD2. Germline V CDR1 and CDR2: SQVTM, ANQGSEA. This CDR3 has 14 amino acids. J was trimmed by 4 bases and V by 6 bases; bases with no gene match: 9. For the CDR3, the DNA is TGCAGCGTCTCCAGAGCGGGGCCTTACAATGAGCAGTTCTTC. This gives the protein CSVSRAGPYNEQFF.

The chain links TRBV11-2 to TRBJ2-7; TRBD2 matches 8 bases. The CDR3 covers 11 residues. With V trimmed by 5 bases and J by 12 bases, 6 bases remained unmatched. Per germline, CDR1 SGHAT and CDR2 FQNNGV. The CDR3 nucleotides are TGTGCCAGCAGCGGTACGGGGACTAGGTACTTC. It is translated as CASSGTGTRYF.

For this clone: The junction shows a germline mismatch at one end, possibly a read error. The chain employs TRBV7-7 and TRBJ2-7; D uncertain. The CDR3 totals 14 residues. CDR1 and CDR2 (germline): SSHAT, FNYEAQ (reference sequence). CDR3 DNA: TGTGCTAGCAGCTTAGACGGTCACTCCTACGAGCAGTACTTC. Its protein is CASSLDGHSYEQYF. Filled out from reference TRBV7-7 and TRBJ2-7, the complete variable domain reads GAGVSQSPRYKVTKRGQDVTLRCDPISSHATLYWYQQALGQGPEFLTYFNYEAQPDKSGLPSDRFSAERPEGSISTLTIQRTEQRDSAMYRCASSLDGHSYEQYFGPGTRLTVT.

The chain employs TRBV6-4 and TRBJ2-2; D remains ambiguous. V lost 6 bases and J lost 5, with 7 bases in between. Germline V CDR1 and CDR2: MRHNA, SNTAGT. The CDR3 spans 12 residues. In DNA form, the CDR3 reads TGTGCCAGCAGCCTTGGGACCGGGGAGCTGTTTTTT. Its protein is CASSLGTGELFF.

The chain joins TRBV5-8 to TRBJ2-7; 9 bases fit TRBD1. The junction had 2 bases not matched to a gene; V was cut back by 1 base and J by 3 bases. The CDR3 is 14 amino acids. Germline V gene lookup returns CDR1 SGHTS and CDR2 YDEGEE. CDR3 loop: CASSLRDRDYEQYF. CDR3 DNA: TGTGCCAGCAGCTTGAGGGACAGGGACTACGAGCAGTACTTC.

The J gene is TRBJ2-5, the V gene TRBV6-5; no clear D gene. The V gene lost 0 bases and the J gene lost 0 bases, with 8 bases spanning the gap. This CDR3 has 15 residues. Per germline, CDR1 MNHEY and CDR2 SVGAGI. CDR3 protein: CASSYSRSDQETQYF. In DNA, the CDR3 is TGTGCCAGCAGTTACTCGAGGTCAGACCAAGAGACCCAGTACTTC.

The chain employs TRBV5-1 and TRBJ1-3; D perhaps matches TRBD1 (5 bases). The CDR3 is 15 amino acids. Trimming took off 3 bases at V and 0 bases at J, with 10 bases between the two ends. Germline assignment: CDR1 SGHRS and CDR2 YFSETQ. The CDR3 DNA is TGCGCCAGCAGCTGGGACTGGAGCTCTGGAAACACCATATATTTT. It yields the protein CASSWDWSSGNTIYF.

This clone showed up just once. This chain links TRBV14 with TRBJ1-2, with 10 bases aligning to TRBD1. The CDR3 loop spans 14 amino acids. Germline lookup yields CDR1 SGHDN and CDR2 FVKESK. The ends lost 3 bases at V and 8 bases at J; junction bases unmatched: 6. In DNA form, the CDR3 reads TGTGCCAGCAGCCATCCGGGACAGGGGAGAGGCTACACCTTC. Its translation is CASSHPGQGRGYTF.

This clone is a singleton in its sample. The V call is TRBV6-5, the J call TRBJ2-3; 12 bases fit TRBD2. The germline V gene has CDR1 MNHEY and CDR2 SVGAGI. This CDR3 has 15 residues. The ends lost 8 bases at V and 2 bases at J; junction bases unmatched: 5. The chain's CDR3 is CASGRTSGVTDTQYF. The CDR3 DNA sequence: TGTGCCAGCGGGAGGACTAGCGGGGTCACAGATACGCAGTATTTT.

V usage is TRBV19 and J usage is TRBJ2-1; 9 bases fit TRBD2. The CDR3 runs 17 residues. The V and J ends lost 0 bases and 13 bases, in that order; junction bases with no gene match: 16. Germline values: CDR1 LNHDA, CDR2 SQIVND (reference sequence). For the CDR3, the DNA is TGTGCCAGTAGTATAGATAAAAAAGGTAGCGGGAGTGGAAAACAGTTCTTC. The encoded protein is CASSIDKKGSGSGKQFF.

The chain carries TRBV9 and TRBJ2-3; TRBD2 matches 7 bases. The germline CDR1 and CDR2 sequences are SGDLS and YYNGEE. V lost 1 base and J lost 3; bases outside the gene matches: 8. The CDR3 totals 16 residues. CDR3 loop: CASSVWGGERTDTQYF. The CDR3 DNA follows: TGTGCCAGCAGCGTATGGGGAGGGGAGAGAACAGATACGCAGTATTTT.

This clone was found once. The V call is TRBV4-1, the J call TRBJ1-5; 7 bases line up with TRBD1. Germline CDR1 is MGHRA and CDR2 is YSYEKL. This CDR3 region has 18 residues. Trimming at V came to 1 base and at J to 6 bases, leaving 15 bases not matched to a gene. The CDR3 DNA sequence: TGCGCCAGCAGCCAAGCCCTCACCCGACAGGGTGCTAGTCAGCCCCAGCATTTT. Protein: CASSQALTRQGASQPQHF.

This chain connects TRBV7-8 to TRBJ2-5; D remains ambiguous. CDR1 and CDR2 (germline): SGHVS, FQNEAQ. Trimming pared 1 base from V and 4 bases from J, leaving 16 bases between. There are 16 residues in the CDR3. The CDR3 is CASSLDRLFKLETQYF. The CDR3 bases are TGTGCCAGCAGCTTAGATCGACTTTTCAAATTAGAGACCCAGTACTTC.

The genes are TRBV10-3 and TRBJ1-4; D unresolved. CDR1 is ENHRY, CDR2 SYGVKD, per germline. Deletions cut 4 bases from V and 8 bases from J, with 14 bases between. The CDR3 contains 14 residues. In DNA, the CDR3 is TGTGCCATCAGTGGTGACAACGGCAAGGAAAAACTGTTTTTT. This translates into CAISGDNGKEKLFF.

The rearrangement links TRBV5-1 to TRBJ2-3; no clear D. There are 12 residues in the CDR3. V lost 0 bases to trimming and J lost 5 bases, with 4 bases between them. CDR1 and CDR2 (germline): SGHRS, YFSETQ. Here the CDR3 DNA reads TGCGCCAGCAGCTTGGCCAAAGATACGCAGTATTTT. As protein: CASSLAKDTQYF.

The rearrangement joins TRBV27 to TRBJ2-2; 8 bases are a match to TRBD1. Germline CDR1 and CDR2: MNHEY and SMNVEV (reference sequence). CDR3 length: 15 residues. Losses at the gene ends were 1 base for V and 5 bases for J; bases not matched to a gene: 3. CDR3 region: CASSLWQGATGELFF. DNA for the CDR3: TGTGCCAGCAGTTTATGGCAGGGGGCAACCGGGGAGCTGTTTTTT.

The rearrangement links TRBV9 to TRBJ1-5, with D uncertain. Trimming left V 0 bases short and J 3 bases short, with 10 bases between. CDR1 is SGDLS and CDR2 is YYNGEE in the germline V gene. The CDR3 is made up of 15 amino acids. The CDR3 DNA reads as TGTGCCAGCAGCGTAGCACTTGGGGACAATCAGCCCCAGCATTTT. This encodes CASSVALGDNQPQHF. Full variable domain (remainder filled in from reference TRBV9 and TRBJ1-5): DSGVTQTPKHLITATGQRVTLRCSPRSGDLSVYWYQQSLDQGLQFLIQYYNGEERAKGNILERFSAQQFPDLHSELNLSSLELGDSALYFCASSVALGDNQPQHFGDGTRLSIL.

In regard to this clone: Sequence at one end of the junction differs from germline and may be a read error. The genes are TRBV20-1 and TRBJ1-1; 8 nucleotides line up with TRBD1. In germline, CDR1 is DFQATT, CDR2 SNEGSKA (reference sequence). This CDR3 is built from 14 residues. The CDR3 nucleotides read TGCAGTGCTAGTTATAGGACAGGGAACCCTGAAGCTTTCTTT. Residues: CSASYRTGNPEAFF.

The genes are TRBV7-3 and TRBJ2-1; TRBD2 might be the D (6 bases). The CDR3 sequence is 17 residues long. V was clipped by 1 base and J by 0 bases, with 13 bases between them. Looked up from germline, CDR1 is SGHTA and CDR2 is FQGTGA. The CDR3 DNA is TGTGCCAGCAGCTTAAGAAGTCCCGGGAGCTCCTACAATGAGCAGTTCTTC. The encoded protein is CASSLRSPGSSYNEQFF.

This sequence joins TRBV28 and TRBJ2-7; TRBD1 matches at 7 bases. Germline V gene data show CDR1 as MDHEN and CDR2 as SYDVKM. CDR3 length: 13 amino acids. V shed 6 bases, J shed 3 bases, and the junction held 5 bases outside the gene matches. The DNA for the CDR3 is TGTGCCAGCAGCCACAGGGGAAGCTACGAGCAGTACTTC. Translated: CASSHRGSYEQYF.

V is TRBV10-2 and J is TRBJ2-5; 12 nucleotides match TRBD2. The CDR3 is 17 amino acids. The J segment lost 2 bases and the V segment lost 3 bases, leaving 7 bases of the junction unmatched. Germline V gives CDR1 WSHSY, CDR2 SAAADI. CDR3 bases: TGCGCCAGCAGTGACCGAGGGACTAGCGGGCGTCAAGAGACCCAGTACTTC. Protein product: CASSDRGTSGRQETQYF.

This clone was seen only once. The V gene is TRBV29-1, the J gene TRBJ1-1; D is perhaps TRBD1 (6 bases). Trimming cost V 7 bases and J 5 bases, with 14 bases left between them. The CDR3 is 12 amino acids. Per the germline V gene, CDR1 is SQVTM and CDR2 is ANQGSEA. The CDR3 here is CSGGGHRTEAFF. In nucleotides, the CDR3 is TGCAGCGGTGGGGGACATCGGACTGAAGCTTTCTTT.

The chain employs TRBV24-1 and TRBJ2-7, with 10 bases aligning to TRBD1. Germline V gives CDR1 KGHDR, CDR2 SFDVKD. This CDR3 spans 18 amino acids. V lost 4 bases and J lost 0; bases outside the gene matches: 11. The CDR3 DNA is TGTGCCACCAGTGAATCAACCGGGACAGGGGAGCCCTCCTACGAGCAGTACTTC. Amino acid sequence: CATSESTGTGEPSYEQYF.